These T cell receptor beta chains were read from a single sample in a study of blood T cell repertoires in COVID-19. Profiled with immunoSEQ multiplex PCR; TCRdb holds only in-frame clones, not every one. The table lists approximately 110,000 clones, 75% to 90% of them singletons. Material for sequencing was peripheral blood. The receptors originated from a human donor in a cohort sampled during active COVID-19. The CDR3 runs from the conserved cysteine through the conserved F or W. The D gene is left open where the match is weak. Size is omitted from some rows. Given values are once, few, many or a class for expanded clones.

d_gene	v_gene	j_gene	abundance	len	CDR3nt	CDR3aa
TRBD1	TRBV27	TRBJ1-5	NA	16	TGTGCCAGCAGTTTAAGGGGGCGGGGTAGCAATCAGCCCCAGCATTTT	CASSLRGRGSNQPQHF
TRBD1	TRBV6-5	TRBJ1-2	few	14	TGTGCCAGCAGGACAGGGGTAGGAAGCTATGGCTACACCTTC	CASRTGVGSYGYTF
NA	TRBV15	TRBJ1-2	once	13	TGTGCCACCAGCAGACAGGGTCAGAATGGCTACACCTTC	CATSRQGQNGYTF
NA	TRBV19	TRBJ2-7	few	15	TGTGCCAGTAGTATAACTAGGGAGTCCCTCTACGAGCAGTACTTC	CASSITRESLYEQYF
NA	TRBV19	TRBJ1-2	NA	13	TGTGCCAGTAGGCGGGTCGGTAACTATGGCTACACCTTC	CASRRVGNYGYTF
TRBD1	TRBV7-9	TRBJ1-1	NA	15	TGTGCCAGCAGTCTTCCAGGGGGGCAGAACACTGAAGCTTTCTTT	CASSLPGGQNTEAFF
NA	TRBV10-3	TRBJ2-2	NA	16	TGTGCCATCAGTGAGAGGTTTTCGGGGGACACCGGGGAGCTGTTTTTT	CAISERFSGDTGELFF
TRBD1	TRBV6-1	TRBJ1-3	NA	17	TGTGCCAGCAGTGAAGGGGTGGGACAGCACTCTGGAAACACCATATATTTT	CASSEGVGQHSGNTIYF
TRBD1	TRBV6-5	TRBJ2-1	NA	13	TGTGCCAGTTGCGGGACAGGGCTTCATGAGCAGTTCTTC	CASCGTGLHEQFF
NA	TRBV7-2	TRBJ1-6	NA	13	TGTGCCAGCACCCCCCGGACAGATTCACCCCTCCACTTT	CASTPRTDSPLHF